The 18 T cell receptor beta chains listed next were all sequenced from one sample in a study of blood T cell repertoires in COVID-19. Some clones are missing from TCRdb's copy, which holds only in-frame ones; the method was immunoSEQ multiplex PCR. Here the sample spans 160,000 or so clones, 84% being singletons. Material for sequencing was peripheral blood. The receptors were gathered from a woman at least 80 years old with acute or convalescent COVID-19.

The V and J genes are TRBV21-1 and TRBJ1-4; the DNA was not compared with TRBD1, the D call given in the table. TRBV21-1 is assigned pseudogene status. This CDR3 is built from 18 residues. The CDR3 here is CASSKSSAWGPTNEKLFF. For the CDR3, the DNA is TGTGCCAGCAGCAAATCTTCAGCTTGGGGGCCAACTAATGAAAAACTGTTTTTT.

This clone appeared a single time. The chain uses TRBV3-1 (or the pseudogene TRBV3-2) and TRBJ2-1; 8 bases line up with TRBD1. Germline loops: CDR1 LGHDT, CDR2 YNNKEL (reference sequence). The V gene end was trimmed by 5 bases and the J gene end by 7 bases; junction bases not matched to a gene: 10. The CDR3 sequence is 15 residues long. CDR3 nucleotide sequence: TGTGCCAGCAGCTCAGGACAGGGTCGGTGGAATGAGCAGTTCTTC. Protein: CASSSGQGRWNEQFF.

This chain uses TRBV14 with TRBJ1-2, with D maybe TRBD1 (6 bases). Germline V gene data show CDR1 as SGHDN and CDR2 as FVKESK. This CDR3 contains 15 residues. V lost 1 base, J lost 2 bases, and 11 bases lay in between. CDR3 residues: CASSQGQGSNYGYTF. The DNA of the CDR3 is TGTGCCAGCAGCCAAGGGCAGGGGAGCAACTATGGCTACACCTTC.

The CDR3 DNA reads as TGTGCCAGCAGCTTAGATCAGACGGGGCAGTACTTC. This gives the protein CASSLDQTGQYF. This sequence joins TRBV11-3 and TRBJ2-7; D gene ambiguous. V was clipped by 0 bases and J by 9 bases, with 9 bases between them. The CDR3 loop spans 12 amino acids. In germline, CDR1 is SGHNT, CDR2 YENEEA.

In DNA, the CDR3 is TGTGCCAGCTCACCCTCGATACGCGGGGGGGAAGAGACCCAGTACTTC. Translating gives CASSPSIRGGEETQYF. The chain joins TRBV18 to TRBJ2-5; TRBD2 agrees at 9 bases. J was trimmed by 3 bases and V by 3 bases; bases with no gene match: 8. This CDR3 is built from 16 residues. Germline assignment: CDR1 KGHSH and CDR2 LQKENI.

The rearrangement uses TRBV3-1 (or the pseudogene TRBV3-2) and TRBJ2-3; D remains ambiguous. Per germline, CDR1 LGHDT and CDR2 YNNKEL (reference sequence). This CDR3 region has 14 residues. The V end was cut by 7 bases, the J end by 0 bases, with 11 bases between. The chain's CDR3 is CASTPLLSTDTQYF. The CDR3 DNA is TGTGCCAGCACCCCACTACTGAGCACAGATACGCAGTATTTT.

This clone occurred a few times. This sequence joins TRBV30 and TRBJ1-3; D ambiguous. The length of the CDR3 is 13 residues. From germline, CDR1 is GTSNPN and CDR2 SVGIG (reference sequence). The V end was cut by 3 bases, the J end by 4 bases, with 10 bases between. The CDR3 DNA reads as TGTGCCTGGAGGGAGGACTCAGGAAACACCATATATTTT. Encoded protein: CAWREDSGNTIYF.

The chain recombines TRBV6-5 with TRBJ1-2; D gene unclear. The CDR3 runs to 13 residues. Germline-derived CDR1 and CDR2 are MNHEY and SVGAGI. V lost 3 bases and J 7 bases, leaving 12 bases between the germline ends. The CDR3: CASSYTESAGYTF. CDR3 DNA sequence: TGTGCCAGCAGTTATACAGAAAGTGCTGGCTACACCTTC.

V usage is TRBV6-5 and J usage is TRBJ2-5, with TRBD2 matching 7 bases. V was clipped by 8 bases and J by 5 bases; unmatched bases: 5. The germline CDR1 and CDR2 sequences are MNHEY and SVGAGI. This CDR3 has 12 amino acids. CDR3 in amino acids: CASGRARETQYF. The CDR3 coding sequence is TGTGCCAGCGGGAGGGCCCGGGAGACCCAGTACTTC.

The CDR3 reads CSVRPASGGGEQFF. The CDR3 coding sequence is TGCAGCGTTCGCCCCGCTAGCGGGGGGGGTGAGCAGTTCTTC. The V and J genes are TRBV29-1 and TRBJ2-1, with TRBD2 matching 12 bases. The length of the CDR3 is 14 residues. J lost 9 bases, V lost 5 bases, and 8 bases had no gene match. CDR1 is SQVTM and CDR2 is ANQGSEA in the germline V gene.

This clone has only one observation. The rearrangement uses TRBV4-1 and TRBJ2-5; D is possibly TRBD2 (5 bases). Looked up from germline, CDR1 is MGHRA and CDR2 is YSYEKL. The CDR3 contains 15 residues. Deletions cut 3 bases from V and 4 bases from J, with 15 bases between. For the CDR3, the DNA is TGCGCCAGCAGCCAGAGGTGGGCTAGCTCAGAGACCCAGTACTTC. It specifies CASSQRWASSETQYF.

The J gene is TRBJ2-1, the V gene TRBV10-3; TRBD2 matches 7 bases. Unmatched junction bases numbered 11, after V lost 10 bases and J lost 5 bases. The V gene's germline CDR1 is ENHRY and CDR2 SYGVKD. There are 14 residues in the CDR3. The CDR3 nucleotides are TGTGCCACCGGCCGGCTAGCGGAGAACAATGAGCAGTTCTTC. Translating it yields CATGRLAENNEQFF.

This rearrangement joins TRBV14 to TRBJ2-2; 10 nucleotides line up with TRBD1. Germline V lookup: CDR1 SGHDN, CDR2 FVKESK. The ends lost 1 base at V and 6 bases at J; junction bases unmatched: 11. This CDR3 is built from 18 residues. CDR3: CASSQVYGDRGSPGELFF. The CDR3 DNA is TGTGCCAGCAGCCAAGTATATGGGGACAGGGGCTCCCCCGGGGAGCTGTTTTTT.

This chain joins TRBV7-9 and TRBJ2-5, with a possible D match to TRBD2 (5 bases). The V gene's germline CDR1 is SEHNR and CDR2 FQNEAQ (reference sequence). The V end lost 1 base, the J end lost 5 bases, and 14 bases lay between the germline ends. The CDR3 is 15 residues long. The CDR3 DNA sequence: TGTGCCAGCAGCTTAGGTACGAGGGAAAGGGAGACCCAGTACTTC. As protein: CASSLGTRERETQYF.

Written as DNA, the CDR3 is TGTGCCAGCAGTGAGTTGGCAGGGGCGAACACTGAAGCTTTCTTT. This translates into CASSELAGANTEAFF. The chain couples TRBV6-1 to TRBJ1-1, with D tentatively TRBD1 (6 bases). This CDR3 is 15 amino acids long. Per germline, CDR1 MNHNS and CDR2 SASEGT. V was trimmed by 3 bases and J by 1 base, leaving 12 bases between them.

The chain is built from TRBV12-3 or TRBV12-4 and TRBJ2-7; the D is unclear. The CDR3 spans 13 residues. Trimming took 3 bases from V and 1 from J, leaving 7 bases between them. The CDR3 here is CASSFGRSYEQYF. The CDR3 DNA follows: TGTGCCAGCAGTTTCGGCAGGTCCTACGAGCAGTACTTC.

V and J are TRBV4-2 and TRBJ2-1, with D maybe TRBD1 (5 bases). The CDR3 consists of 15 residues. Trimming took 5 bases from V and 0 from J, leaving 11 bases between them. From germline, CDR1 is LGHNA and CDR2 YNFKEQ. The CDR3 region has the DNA TGTGCCAGCAGCAGGAGAGACAGCTCCTACAATGAGCAGTTCTTC. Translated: CASSRRDSSYNEQFF.

In nucleotides, the CDR3 is TGTGCCAGCAGTTTCGGGCAGGTTGGAGGTAATTCACCCCTCCACTTT. Translated: CASSFGQVGGNSPLHF. The chain links TRBV27 to TRBJ1-6; no clear D. Looked up from germline, CDR1 is MNHEY and CDR2 is SMNVEV (reference sequence). This CDR3 contains 16 residues. Trimming took 3 bases from V and 6 from J, leaving 15 bases between them.